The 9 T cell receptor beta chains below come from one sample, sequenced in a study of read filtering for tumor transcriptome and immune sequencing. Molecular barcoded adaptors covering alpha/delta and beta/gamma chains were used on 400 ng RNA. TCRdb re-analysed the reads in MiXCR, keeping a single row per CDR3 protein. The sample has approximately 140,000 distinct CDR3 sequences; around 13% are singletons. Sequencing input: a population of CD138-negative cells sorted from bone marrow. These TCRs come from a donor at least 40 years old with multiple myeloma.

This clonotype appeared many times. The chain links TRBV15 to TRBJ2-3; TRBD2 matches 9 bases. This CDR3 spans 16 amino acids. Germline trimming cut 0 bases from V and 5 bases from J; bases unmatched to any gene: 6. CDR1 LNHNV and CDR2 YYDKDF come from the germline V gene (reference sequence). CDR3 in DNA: TGTGCCACCAGCAGAGATTCGGCGGGAGGGGGAGATACGCAGTATTTT. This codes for CATSRDSAGGGDTQYF. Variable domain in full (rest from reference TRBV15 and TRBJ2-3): DAMVIQNPRYQVTQFGKPVTLSCSQTLNHNVMYWYQQKSSQAPKLLFHYYDKDFNNEADTPDNFQSRRPNTSFCFLDIRSPGLGDTAMYLCATSRDSAGGGDTQYFGPGTRLTVL.

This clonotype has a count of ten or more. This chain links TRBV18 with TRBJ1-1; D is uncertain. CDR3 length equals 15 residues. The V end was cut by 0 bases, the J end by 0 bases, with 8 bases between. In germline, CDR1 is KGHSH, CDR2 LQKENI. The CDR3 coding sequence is TGTGCCAGCTCACCACCGACAAGGATGAACACTGAAGCTTTCTTT. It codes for CASSPPTRMNTEAFF.

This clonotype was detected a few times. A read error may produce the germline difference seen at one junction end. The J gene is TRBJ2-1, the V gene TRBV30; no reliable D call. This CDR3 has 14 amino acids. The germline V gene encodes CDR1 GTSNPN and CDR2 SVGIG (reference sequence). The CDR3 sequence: CAWSGVSGTNERFF. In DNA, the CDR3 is TGTGCCTGGAGTGGGGTTTCCGGCACCAATGAGCGGTTCTTC.

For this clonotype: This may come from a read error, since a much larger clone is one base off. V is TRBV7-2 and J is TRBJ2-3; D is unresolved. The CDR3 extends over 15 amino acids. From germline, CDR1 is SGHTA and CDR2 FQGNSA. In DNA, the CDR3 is TGTGCCAGCAGCTTAGCCGGTACCAGCATAGATACGCAGTATTTT. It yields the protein CASSLAGTSIDTQYF.

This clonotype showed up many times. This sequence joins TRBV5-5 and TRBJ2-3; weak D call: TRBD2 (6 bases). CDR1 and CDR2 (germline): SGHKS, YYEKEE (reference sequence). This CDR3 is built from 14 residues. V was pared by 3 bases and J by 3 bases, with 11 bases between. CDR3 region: CASSWGVRTDTQYF. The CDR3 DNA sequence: TGTGCCAGCAGCTGGGGGGTAAGAACAGATACGCAGTATTTT.

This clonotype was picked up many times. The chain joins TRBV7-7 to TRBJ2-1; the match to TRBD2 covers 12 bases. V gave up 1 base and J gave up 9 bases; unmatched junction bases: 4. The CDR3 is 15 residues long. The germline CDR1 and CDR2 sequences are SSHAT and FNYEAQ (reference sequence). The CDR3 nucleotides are TGTGCCAGCAGCTTAGAACTAGCGGGAGGTGGTGAGCAGTTCTTC. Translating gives CASSLELAGGGEQFF.

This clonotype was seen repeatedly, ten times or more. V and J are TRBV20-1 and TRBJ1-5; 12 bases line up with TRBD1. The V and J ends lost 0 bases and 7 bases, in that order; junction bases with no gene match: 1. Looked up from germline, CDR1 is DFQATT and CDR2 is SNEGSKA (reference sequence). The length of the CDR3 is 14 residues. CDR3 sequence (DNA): TGCAGTGCTAGAGATGGGACAGGGGGCCAGCCCCAGCATTTT. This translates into CSARDGTGGQPQHF.

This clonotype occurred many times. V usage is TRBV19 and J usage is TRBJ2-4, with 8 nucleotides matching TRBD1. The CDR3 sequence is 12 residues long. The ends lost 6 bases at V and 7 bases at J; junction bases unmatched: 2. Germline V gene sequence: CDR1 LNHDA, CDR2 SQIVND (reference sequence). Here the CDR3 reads CASRDRVNIQYF. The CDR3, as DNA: TGTGCCAGTAGGGACAGGGTGAACATTCAGTACTTC.

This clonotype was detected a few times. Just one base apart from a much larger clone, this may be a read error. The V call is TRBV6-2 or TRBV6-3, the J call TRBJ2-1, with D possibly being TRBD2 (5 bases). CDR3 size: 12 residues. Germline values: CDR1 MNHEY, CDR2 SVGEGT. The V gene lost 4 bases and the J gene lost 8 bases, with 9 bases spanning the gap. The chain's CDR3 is CASSLLEDEQFF. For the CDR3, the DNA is TGTGCCAGCAGTTTACTAGAGGATGAGCAGTTCTTC.